A single sample is the source of the 19 T cell receptor beta chains below, sequenced in a study of beta chain features in type 1 diabetes. Expressed TCRB transcripts were sequenced because the isolated RNA had all been reverse transcribed beforehand. The repertoire was sequenced with immunoSEQ multiplex PCR; TCRdb's copy has only in-frame clones and lacks some. Among more than 150,000 clones, around 10% were seen once, and the ten largest hold approximately 2%. The material sequenced was central memory CD4+ T cells from blood. These TCRs come from a man in his late teens or twenties in good health.

This clone came up a few times. The chain employs TRBV30 and TRBJ2-2; D could derive from TRBD1 or TRBD2 (7 bases each). V lost 0 bases, J lost 4 bases, and 18 bases lay in between. Germline V gene data show CDR1 as GTSNPN and CDR2 as SVGIG (reference sequence). The CDR3 spans 17 residues. This chain's CDR3 is CAWSVQAGRGPTGELFF. The DNA for the CDR3 is TGTGCCTGGAGTGTACAAGCAGGGAGGGGGCCCACCGGGGAGCTGTTTTTT.

The chain recombines TRBV9 with TRBJ1-5, with 7 positions matching TRBD1. The CDR3 spans 15 residues. V dropped 3 bases and J dropped 0; count of bases not matched to a gene: 3. Germline V gene sequence: CDR1 SGDLS, CDR2 YYNGEE. CDR3 DNA: TGTGCCAGCAGCGACACAGGGGATAGCAATCAGCCCCAGCATTTT. As protein: CASSDTGDSNQPQHF.

In DNA, the CDR3 is TGTGCCAGCAGTTTAGCAGGGAGATACGAGCAGTACTTC. It translates to CASSLAGRYEQYF. The genes are TRBV28 and TRBJ2-7, with D perhaps given as TRBD1 or TRBD2 (5 bases each). The germline gives CDR1 MDHEN, CDR2 SYDVKM. Trimming took 2 bases from V and 4 from J, leaving 9 bases between them. The CDR3 is 13 residues long. Together with reference TRBV28 and TRBJ2-7, the CDR3 gives the full variable domain: DVKVTQSSRYLVKRTGEKVFLECVQDMDHENMFWYRQDPGLGLRLIYFSYDVKMKEKGDIPEGYSVSREKKERFSLILESASTNQTSMYLCASSLAGRYEQYFGPGTRLTVT.

The chain uses TRBV27 and TRBJ2-7; 15 bases are a match to TRBD2. Germline trimming cut 1 base from V and 10 bases from J; bases unmatched to any gene: 5. The CDR3 is made up of 15 amino acids. From germline, CDR1 is MNHEY and CDR2 SMNVEV (reference sequence). The CDR3 spells CASSLLGLAGGPQYF. In DNA form, the CDR3 reads TGTGCCAGCAGTTTATTAGGACTAGCGGGAGGGCCCCAGTACTTC.

The chain carries TRBV4-3 and TRBJ2-3, with D perhaps TRBD1 or TRBD2 (5 bases each). The V and J ends lost 1 base and 1 base respectively, with 15 bases between them. Germline lookup yields CDR1 LGHNA and CDR2 YSLEER. This CDR3 spans 17 amino acids. The CDR3 is CASSQAPPGRGTDTQYF. CDR3 DNA: TGCGCCAGCAGCCAAGCCCCGCCGGGACGGGGCACAGATACGCAGTATTTT.

This clone showed up just a few times. This CDR3 is also generated by other DNA sequences in the sample. The rearrangement uses TRBV5-1 and TRBJ2-5; D unclear. Germline V gene lookup returns CDR1 SGHRS and CDR2 YFSETQ. V dropped 0 bases and J dropped 2 bases, with 2 bases sitting between them. The CDR3 is 12 residues long. DNA of the CDR3: TGCGCCAGCAGCTTGGATCAAGAGACCCAGTACTTC. This codes for CASSLDQETQYF. The variable domain in full, completed from reference TRBV5-1 and TRBJ2-5, reads KAGVTQTPRYLIKTRGQQVTLSCSPISGHRSVSWYQQTPGQGLQFLFEYFSETQRNKGNFPGRFSGRQFSNSRSEMNVSTLELGDSALYLCASSLDQETQYFGPGTRLLVL.

A few counts support this clone. The CDR3 DNA is TGTGCCAGCAGTCGGTTTGTTGGTGCCGCAGATACGCAGTATTTT. Translating it yields CASSRFVGAADTQYF. V and J are TRBV28 and TRBJ2-3; D uncertain. Germline CDR1 is MDHEN and CDR2 is SYDVKM. This CDR3 spans 15 amino acids. V lost 5 bases and J 4 bases, leaving 16 bases between the germline ends.

This clone was observed a few times. The V call is TRBV19, the J call TRBJ2-5; 14 bases agree with TRBD2. The germline CDR1 and CDR2 sequences are LNHDA and SQIVND (reference sequence). Germline trimming cut 5 bases from V and 8 bases from J; bases unmatched to any gene: 7. CDR3 size: 15 residues. The CDR3 reads CASSAAGLAGATQYF. Written as DNA, the CDR3 is TGTGCCAGTAGTGCTGCGGGACTAGCGGGAGCAACCCAGTACTTC. Full variable domain (rest looked up from reference TRBV19 and TRBJ2-5): DGGITQSPKYLFRKEGQNVTLSCEQNLNHDAMYWYRQDPGQGLRLIYYSQIVNDFQKGDIAEGYSVSREKKESFPLTVTSAQKNPTAFYLCASSAAGLAGATQYFGPGTRLLVL.

The chain carries TRBV5-1 and TRBJ2-1; 7 nucleotides agree with TRBD1. V shed 4 bases, J shed 7 bases, and the junction held 8 bases outside the gene matches. Germline values: CDR1 SGHRS, CDR2 YFSETQ. The CDR3 spans 14 residues. As DNA, the CDR3 is TGCGCCAGCAGCATAGGACAGGTTGTGAATGAGCAGTTCTTC. It encodes CASSIGQVVNEQFF.

This clone was counted between two and nine times. V usage is TRBV28 and J usage is TRBJ2-4; D is possibly TRBD1 (5 bases). The germline CDR1 and CDR2 sequences are MDHEN and SYDVKM. The CDR3 has 15 residues. V was clipped by 5 bases and J by 0 bases, with 11 bases between them. The CDR3 DNA follows: TGTGCCAGCAGTCCTACGACAGTAGCCAAAAACATTCAGTACTTC. Translated: CASSPTTVAKNIQYF.

This clone was picked up a small number of times. This chain connects TRBV7-2 to TRBJ2-7, with 8 bases fitting TRBD2. V gave up 7 bases and J gave up 3 bases; unmatched junction bases: 11. Germline loops: CDR1 SGHTA, CDR2 FQGNSA. The CDR3 covers 15 residues. The CDR3 loop is CASIKEREKNYEQYF. The CDR3 nucleotides are TGTGCCAGCATCAAAGAGCGGGAGAAAAACTACGAGCAGTACTTC.

This clone turned up a few times. The V gene is TRBV28, the J gene TRBJ2-5; no reliable D call. This CDR3 region has 12 residues. V was trimmed by 4 bases and J by 1 base, leaving 4 bases between them. CDR1 is MDHEN, CDR2 SYDVKM, per germline. The CDR3 protein is CASSSGQETQYF. DNA of the CDR3: TGTGCCAGCAGTTCCGGCCAAGAGACCCAGTACTTC.

The V and J genes are TRBV28 and TRBJ1-2; weak D call: TRBD1 (6 bases). This CDR3 region has 14 residues. The germline gives CDR1 MDHEN, CDR2 SYDVKM. The ends were cut back, 9 bases at V and 2 bases at J, with 16 bases in the middle. DNA for the CDR3: TGTGCCAGTCTCCGGGGGCGCTGGAACTATGGCTACACCTTC. It encodes CASLRGRWNYGYTF.

The V call is TRBV7-9, the J call TRBJ2-7; no firm D call. Trimming removed 5 bases from V and 6 bases from J, with 11 bases in between. Looked up from germline, CDR1 is SEHNR and CDR2 is FQNEAQ (reference sequence). There are 12 residues in the CDR3. CDR3 DNA sequence: TGTGCCAGCAGCCCAACGGTTCCCGAGCAGTACTTC. Its protein is CASSPTVPEQYF. Together with reference TRBV7-9 and TRBJ2-7, the CDR3 gives the full variable domain: DTGVSQNPRHKITKRGQNVTFRCDPISEHNRLYWYRQTLGQGPEFLTYFQNEAQLEKSRLLSDRFSAERPKGSFSTLEIQRTEQGDSAMYLCASSPTVPEQYFGPGTRLTVT.

This chain connects TRBV19 to TRBJ2-7; D gene uncertain. The CDR3 is 14 residues long. Germline lookup yields CDR1 LNHDA and CDR2 SQIVND (reference sequence). Trimming stripped 1 base from V and 0 bases from J, with 7 bases between. The CDR3: CASSIVATSYEQYF. CDR3 in DNA: TGTGCCAGTAGTATAGTCGCTACCTCCTACGAGCAGTACTTC.

This chain joins TRBV5-1 and TRBJ2-1; the D call may be TRBD1 or TRBD2 (5 bases each). The CDR3 extends over 15 amino acids. CDR1 and CDR2 (germline): SGHRS, YFSETQ. V gave up 0 bases and J gave up 4 bases, with 11 bases separating them. CDR3 loop: CASSLGTRGYNEQFF. The CDR3 DNA sequence: TGCGCCAGCAGCTTGGGTACTAGGGGATACAATGAGCAGTTCTTC.

The chain links TRBV7-3 to TRBJ1-2; no reliable D call. Germline V gives CDR1 SGHTA, CDR2 FQGTGA. The V end lost 2 bases, the J end lost 8 bases, and 9 bases lay between the germline ends. The CDR3 has 12 residues. The CDR3 sequence: CASSLDGWGYTF. CDR3 coding DNA: TGTGCCAGCAGCTTAGACGGTTGGGGCTACACCTTC. The full variable domain, rest sourced from reference TRBV7-3 and TRBJ1-2, is GAGVSQTPSNKVTEKGKYVELRCDPISGHTALYWYRQSLGQGPEFLIYFQGTGAADDSGLPNDRFFAVRPEGSVSTLKIQRTERGDSAVYLCASSLDGWGYTFGSGTRLTVV.

This clone was counted a few times. The chain couples TRBV18 to TRBJ1-1; 8 bases are a match to TRBD1. Germline V lookup: CDR1 KGHSH, CDR2 LQKENI. V was pared by 3 bases and J by 2 bases, with 2 bases of the junction left unmatched. The CDR3 runs 14 residues. This chain's CDR3 is CASSPQGANTEAFF. In nucleotides, the CDR3 is TGTGCCAGCTCACCGCAGGGGGCTAACACTGAAGCTTTCTTT.

This sequence joins TRBV7-2 and TRBJ1-2; weak D call: TRBD1 (5 bases). The germline V gene has CDR1 SGHTA and CDR2 FQGNSA. Trimming shortened V by 2 bases and J by 4 bases, and 11 bases separated the two germline ends. The CDR3 spans 14 residues. CDR3: CASSLTPDSYGYTF. CDR3 coding DNA: TGTGCCAGCAGCTTAACGCCCGACAGCTATGGCTACACCTTC. Complete variable domain (other parts from reference TRBV7-2 and TRBJ1-2): GAGVSQSPSNKVTEKGKDVELRCDPISGHTALYWYRQSLGQGLEFLIYFQGNSAPDKSGLPSDRFSAERTGGSVSTLTIQRTQQEDSAVYLCASSLTPDSYGYTFGSGTRLTVV.